This TCR beta chain emerged from a study of regulatory T cells in long-lasting Graves disease. The time point here: newly diagnosed GD, antithyroid drugs for less than 3 months. RNA extracted from PBMCs served as the sequencing template. Assembly of TCR beta libraries relied on iRepertoire HTBI primers together with Arm-PCR of CDR3 regions. Via MiXCR, TCRdb re-called the multiplex PCR reads, giving one row per CDR3 protein. This repertoire shows around 460,000 distinct CDR3 sequences, less than 15% found once; its top ten account for approximately 19%. In this sample, this clonotype turned up many times. V shed 6 bases and J shed 2 bases, with 17 bases lying between them. The CDR3 sequence is 16 residues long. These data were likewise used in another study, on T cells in Graves' hyperthyroidism and ophthalmopathy.

The sequence was obtained from a woman aged 45-60 years with Graves disease. The sample was peripheral blood mononuclear cells (PBMCs), taken at new diagnosis, from a patient treated with antithyroid drugs. The genes are TRBV12-3 or TRBV12-4 and TRBJ2-1; D is perhaps TRBD2 (5 bases). CDR3 bases: TGTGCCAGCAGACTCCGGGCCCTAGCCCCCTACAATGAGCAGTTCTTC. As protein: CASRLRALAPYNEQFF.